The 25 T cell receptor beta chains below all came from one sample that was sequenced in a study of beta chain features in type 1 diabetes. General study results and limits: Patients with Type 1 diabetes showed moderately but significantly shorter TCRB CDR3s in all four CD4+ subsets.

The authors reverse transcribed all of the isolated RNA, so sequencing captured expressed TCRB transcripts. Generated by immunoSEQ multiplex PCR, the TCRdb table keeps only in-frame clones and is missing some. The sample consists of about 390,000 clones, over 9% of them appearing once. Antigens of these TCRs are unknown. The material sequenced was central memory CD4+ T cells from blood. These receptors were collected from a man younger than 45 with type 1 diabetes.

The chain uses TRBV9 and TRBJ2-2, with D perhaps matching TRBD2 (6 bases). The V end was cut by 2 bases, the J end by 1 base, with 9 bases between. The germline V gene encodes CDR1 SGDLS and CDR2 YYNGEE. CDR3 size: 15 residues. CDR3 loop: CASSVGGVNTGELFF. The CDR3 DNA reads TGTGCCAGCAGCGTCGGGGGAGTGAACACCGGGGAGCTGTTTTTT.

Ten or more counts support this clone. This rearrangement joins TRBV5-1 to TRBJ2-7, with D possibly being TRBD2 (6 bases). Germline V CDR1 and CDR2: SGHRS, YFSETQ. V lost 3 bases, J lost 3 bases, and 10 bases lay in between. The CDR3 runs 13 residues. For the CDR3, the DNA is TGCGCCAGCAGCTCCTGGACTAACTACGAGCAGTACTTC. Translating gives CASSSWTNYEQYF.

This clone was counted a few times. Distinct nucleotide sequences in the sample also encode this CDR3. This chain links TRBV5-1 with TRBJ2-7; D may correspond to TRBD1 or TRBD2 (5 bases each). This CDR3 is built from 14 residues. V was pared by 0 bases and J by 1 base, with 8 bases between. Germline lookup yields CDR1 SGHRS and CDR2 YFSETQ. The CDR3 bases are TGCGCCAGCAGCTTGGGTGGGGGATCCTACGAGCAGTACTTC. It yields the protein CASSLGGGSYEQYF.

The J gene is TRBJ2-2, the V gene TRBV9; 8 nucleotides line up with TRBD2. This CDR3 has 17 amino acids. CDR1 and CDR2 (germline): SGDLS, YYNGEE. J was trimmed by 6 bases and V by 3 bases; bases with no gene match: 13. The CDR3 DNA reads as TGTGCCAGCAGCGAAAGAAGCGGGGGCGACGTGGCCGGGGAGCTGTTTTTT. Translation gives CASSERSGGDVAGELFF.

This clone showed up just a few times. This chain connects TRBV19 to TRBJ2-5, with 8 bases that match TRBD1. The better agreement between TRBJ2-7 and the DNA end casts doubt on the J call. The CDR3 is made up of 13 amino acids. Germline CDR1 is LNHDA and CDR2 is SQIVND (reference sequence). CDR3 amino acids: CASSKGQVYEQYF. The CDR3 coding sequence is TGTGCCAGTAGTAAGGGACAGGTTTACGAGCAGTACTTC.

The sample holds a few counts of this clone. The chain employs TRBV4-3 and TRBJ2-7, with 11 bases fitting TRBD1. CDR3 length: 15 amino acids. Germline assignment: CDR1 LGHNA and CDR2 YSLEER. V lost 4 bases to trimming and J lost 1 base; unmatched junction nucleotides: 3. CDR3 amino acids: CASSRGTGGSYEQYF. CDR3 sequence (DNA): TGCGCCAGCAGCCGGGGGACAGGGGGATCCTACGAGCAGTACTTC.

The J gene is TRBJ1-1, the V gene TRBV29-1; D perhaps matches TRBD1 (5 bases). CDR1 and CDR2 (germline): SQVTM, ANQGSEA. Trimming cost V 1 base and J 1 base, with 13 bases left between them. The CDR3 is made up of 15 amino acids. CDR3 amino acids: CSVEGFAGGNTEAFF. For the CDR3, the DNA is TGCAGCGTTGAAGGTTTCGCCGGGGGGAACACTGAAGCTTTCTTT.

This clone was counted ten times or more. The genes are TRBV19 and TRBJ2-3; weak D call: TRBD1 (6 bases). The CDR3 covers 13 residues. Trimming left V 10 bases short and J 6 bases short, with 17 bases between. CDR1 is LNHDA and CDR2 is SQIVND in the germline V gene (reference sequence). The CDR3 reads CATDSGTTDTQYF. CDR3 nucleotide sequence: TGTGCCACGGATTCCGGGACAACGGATACGCAGTATTTT.

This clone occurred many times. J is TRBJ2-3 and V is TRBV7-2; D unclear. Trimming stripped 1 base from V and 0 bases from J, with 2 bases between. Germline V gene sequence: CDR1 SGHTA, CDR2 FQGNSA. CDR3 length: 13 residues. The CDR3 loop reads CASSLESTDTQYF. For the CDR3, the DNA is TGTGCCAGCAGCTTAGAGAGCACAGATACGCAGTATTTT. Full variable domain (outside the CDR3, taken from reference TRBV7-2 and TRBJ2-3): GAGVSQSPSNKVTEKGKDVELRCDPISGHTALYWYRQSLGQGLEFLIYFQGNSAPDKSGLPSDRFSAERTGGSVSTLTIQRTQQEDSAVYLCASSLESTDTQYFGPGTRLTVL.

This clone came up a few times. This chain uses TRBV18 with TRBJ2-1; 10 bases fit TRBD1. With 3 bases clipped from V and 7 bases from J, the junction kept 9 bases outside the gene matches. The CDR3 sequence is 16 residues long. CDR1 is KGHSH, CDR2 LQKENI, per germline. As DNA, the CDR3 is TGTGCCAGCTCACCTCTGCAGGGACAGGGGATTAATGAGCAGTTCTTC. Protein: CASSPLQGQGINEQFF.

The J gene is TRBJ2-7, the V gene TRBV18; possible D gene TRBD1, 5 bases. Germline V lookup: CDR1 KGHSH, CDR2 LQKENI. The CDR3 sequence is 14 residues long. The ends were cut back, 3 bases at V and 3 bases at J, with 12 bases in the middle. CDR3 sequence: CASSPPTVSYEQYF. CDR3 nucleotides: TGTGCCAGCTCACCCCCGACAGTAAGCTACGAGCAGTACTTC.

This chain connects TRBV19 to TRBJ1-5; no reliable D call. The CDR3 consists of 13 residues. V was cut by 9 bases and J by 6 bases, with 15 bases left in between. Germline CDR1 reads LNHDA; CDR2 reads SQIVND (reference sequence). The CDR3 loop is CASSGISGQPQHF. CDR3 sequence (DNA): TGTGCCAGCTCGGGGATTTCGGGTCAGCCCCAGCATTTT.

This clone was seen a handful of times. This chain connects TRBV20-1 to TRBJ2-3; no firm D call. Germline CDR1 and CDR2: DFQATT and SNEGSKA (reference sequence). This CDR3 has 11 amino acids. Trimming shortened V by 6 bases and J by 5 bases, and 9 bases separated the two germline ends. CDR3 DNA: TGCAGTGCAGCGCCCGTAGATACGCAGTATTTT. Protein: CSAAPVDTQYF.

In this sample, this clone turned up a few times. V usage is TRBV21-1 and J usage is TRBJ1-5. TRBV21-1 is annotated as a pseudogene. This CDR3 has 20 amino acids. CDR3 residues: CASSKPMLFEHPNSNQPQHF. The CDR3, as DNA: TGTGCCAGCAGCAAACCCATGCTCTTTGAGCATCCGAATAGCAATCAGCCCCAGCATTTT.

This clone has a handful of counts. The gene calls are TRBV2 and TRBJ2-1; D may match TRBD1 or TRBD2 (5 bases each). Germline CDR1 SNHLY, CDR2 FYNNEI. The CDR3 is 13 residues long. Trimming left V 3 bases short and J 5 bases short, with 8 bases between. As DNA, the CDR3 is TGTGCCAGCAGTGAGCAGGGAGACAATGAGCAGTTCTTC. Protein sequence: CASSEQGDNEQFF.

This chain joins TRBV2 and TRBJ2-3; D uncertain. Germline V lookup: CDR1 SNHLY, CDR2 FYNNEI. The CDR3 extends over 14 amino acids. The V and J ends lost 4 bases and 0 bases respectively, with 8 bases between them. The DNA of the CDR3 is TGTGCCAGCAGTGTAGCTACTAGCACAGATACGCAGTATTTT. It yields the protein CASSVATSTDTQYF. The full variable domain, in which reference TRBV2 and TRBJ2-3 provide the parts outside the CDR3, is EPEVTQTPSHQVTQMGQEVILRCVPISNHLYFYWYRQILGQKVEFLVSFYNNEISEKSEIFDDQFSVERPDGSNFTLKIRSTKLEDSAMYFCASSVATSTDTQYFGPGTRLTVL.

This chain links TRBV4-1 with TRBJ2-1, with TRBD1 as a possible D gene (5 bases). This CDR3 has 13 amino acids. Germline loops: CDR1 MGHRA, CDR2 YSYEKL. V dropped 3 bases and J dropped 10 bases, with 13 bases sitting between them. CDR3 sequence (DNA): TGCGCCAGCAGCCAGATTCAGGGCGGAGAGCAGTTCTTC. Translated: CASSQIQGGEQFF.

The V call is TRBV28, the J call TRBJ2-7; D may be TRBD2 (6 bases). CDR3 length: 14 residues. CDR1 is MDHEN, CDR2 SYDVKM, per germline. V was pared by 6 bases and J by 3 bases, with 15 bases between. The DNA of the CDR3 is TGTGCCAGCAGCCACCGACGGGGGAACTACGAGCAGTACTTC. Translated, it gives CASSHRRGNYEQYF.

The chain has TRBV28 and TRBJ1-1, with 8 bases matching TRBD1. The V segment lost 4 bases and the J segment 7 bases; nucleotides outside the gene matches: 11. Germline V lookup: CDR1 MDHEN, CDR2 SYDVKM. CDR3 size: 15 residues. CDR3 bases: TGTGCCAGCAGTTCCCCGGGACAGGCAACAGGTGAAGCTTTCTTT. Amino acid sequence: CASSSPGQATGEAFF.

The CDR3 sequence: CASSLEGAVGELFF. Here the CDR3 DNA reads TGCGCCAGCAGCTTGGAGGGGGCCGTCGGGGAGCTGTTTTTT. The chain couples TRBV5-1 to TRBJ2-2; 7 nucleotides agree with TRBD1. CDR1 SGHRS and CDR2 YFSETQ come from the germline V gene. Unmatched junction bases numbered 3, after V lost 0 bases and J lost 7 bases. The CDR3 loop spans 14 amino acids.

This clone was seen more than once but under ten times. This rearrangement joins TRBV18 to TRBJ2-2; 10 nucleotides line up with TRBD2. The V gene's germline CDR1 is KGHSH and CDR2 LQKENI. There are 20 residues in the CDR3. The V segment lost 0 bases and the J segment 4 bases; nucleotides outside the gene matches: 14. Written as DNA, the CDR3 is TGTGCCAGCTCACCACCTGGGCCTAGCGGGAGTCCGAGAGGCACCGGGGAGCTGTTTTTT. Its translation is CASSPPGPSGSPRGTGELFF.

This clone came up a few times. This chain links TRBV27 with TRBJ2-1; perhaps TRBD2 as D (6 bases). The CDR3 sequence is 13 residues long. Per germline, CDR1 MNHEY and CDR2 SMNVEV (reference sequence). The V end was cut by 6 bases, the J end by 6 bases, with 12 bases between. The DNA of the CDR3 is TGTGCCAGCAGCTCGGGACTTACCAATGAGCAGTTCTTC. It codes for CASSSGLTNEQFF.

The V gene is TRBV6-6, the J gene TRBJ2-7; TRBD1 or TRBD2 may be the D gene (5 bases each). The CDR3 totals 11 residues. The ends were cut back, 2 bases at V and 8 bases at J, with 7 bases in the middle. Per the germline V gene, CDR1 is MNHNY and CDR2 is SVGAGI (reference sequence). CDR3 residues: CASSYGGKQYF. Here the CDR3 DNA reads TGTGCCAGCAGTTACGGGGGAAAGCAGTACTTC.

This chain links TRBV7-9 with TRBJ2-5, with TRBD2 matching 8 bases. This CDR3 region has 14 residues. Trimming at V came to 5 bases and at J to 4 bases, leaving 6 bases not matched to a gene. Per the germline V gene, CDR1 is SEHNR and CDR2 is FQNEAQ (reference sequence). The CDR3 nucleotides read TGTGCCAGCAGCGCACCGGGACTAGGAGAGACCCAGTACTTC. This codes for CASSAPGLGETQYF.

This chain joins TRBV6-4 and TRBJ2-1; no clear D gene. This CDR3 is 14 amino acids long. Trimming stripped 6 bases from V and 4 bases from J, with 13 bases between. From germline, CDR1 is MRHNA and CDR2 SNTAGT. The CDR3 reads CASSPRTLYNEQFF. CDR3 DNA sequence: TGTGCCAGCAGCCCCCGGACCCTATACAATGAGCAGTTCTTC.